The entry that follows covers one TCR beta chain sequence. What this receptor recognizes is not known. The input lacks base qualities; no much larger clone sits a single base away. The sample is drawn from a study of blood T cells in healthy people across ages (dated by TCRdb to between 2014 and 2016). Background on the whole study: In model experiments, template switching captured roughly one uniquely barcoded TCR beta cDNA molecule for every two T cells. The study measured age-related changes in TCR beta repertoire diversity using deep sequencing normalized with unique cDNA molecular identifiers. The donors were divided into four age groups: young (average approximately 16 years), middle-aged (approximately 41), aged (roughly 66) and long-lived (around 80). Donors of different ages were randomly distributed across sequencing lanes to avoid experimental bias. Using the same blood draw, the study looked at two additional independent replicas of 1 million unique cDNA reads for two donors, one aged 18 to 30 and the other aged 80 or older.

Systemically healthy Caucasian individuals from Russia, 35 to 50 in total and aged roughly 6 to 100 years, were included as donors. Each donor gave approximately 10 milliliters of peripheral blood, collected into EDTA-treated Vacutainer tubes. PBMCs were isolated by Ficoll-Paque density-gradient centrifugation, with at least 7 million obtained per sample. Trizol reagent was used to extract total RNA from PBMCs, with at least 5.5 micrograms per sample. For every donor, flow cytometry on a PBMC aliquot measured the percentage of naive CD45RAhigh/CD27high T cells. Overall study results and their limits: Because donor CMV infection status was unknown, age-related changes in expanded clonotypes were potentially confounded. Because profiling used bulk unsorted PBMCs, naive and antigen-experienced compartments could not be compared conclusively. As age increased, observed TCR beta diversity per million T cells dropped in a roughly linear way, and a significant reduction was already evident by age about 36. The long-lived group showed more naive CD4+ T cells, fewer expanded clones and increased TCR diversity than the aged group, suggesting age selection. Total diversity estimates from one million sequenced T cells were considered lower bounds and underestimates. There was a strong correlation between observed TCR beta diversity and the percentage of naive T cells measured by flow cytometry.

The library came from 5' RACE. Instrument on record: Illumina HiSeq 2500. The second PCR ran for roughly 7 to 11 cycles and used a J-beta primer mix along with a sample-barcoded 5' primer. Each TCR beta cDNA molecule received a unique molecular identifier from a template-switch 5' adaptor carrying 12 random nucleotides. Each sample yielded at least 2.5 million CDR3-containing paired-end reads. First-strand cDNA synthesis was performed from all RNA using the Mint cDNA synthesis kit, with priming by a TRBC-specific oligonucleotide. Following uracil-DNA glycosylase treatment, all cDNA underwent a first 18-cycle PCR with the universal primers M1SS and BC2_uni_R. On the study's bioinformatics: Each sample was normalized by randomly selecting 1 million high-quality reads, each carrying a distinct molecular identifier. Instead of being binned into consensus sequences, reads with shared molecular identifiers were discarded. MiTCR, set to a Q25 quality threshold and the strictest error-elimination algorithm, was used for CDR3 identification, clonotype clustering and error correction. A nonparametric unseen species model using Euler transformation provided a lower-bound estimate of total TCR beta diversity. TCRdb reprocessing: public reads trimmed at Q25 with fastp, clones called with MiXCR, in-frame beta chains kept. Each CDR3 protein gets just one entry, which takes the most common genes and DNA from the rows behind it. TCRdb assigned the V and J calls; the authors' analysis was not used. The sample data list hundreds of thousands of distinct CDR3 sequences, and 49% of these were observed just once. Around 32% of the sample rests with the top ten.

The germline V gene provides CDR1 MDHEN and CDR2 SYDVKM. From its cysteine to its phenylalanine, the CDR3 spans 15 amino acids. The retained sequence is limited to the CDR3, 45 bases, with the frame set at the first base. The chain links TRBV28 with TRBJ2-7; 14 central nucleotides agree with TRBD2. Gene TRBJ2-1 matches the end of the DNA better, so the J call may be wrong. The source is a woman in her fifties or sixties in good health. The sequenced sample was blood. The bases read TGTGCCAGCAGTTTTGGGACTAGCGGGAGAGTACTCCAGTTCTTC. This translates into CASSFGTSGRVLQFF.